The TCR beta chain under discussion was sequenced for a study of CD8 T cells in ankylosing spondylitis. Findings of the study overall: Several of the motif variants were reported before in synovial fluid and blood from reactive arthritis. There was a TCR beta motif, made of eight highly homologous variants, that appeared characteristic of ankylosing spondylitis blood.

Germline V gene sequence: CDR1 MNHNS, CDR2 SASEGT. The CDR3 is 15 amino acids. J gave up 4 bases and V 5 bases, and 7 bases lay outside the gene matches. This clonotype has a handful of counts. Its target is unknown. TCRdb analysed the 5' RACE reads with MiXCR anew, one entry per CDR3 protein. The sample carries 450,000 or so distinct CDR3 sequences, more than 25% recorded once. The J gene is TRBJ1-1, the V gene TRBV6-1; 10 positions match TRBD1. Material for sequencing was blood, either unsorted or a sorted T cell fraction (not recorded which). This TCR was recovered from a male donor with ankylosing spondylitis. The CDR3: CASSRPGTGVTEAFF. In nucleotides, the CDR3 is TGTGCCAGCAGTCGCCCCGGGACAGGGGTCACTGAAGCTTTCTTT.